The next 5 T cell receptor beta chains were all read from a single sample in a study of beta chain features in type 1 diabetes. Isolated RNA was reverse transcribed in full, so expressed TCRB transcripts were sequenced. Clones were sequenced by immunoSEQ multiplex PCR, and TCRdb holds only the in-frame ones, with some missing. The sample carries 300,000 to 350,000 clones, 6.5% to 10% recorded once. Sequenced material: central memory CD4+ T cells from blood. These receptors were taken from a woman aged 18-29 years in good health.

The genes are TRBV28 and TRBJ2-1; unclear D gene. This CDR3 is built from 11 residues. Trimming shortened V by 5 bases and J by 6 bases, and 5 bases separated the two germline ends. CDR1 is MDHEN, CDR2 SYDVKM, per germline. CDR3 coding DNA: TGTGCCAGCAGTGAAGTCAATGAGCAGTTCTTC. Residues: CASSEVNEQFF.

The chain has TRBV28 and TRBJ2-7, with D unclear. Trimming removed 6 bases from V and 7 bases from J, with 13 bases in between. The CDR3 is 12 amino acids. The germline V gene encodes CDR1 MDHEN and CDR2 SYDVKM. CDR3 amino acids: CASSHSPREQYF. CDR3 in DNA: TGTGCCAGCAGCCATTCCCCTCGGGAGCAGTACTTC.

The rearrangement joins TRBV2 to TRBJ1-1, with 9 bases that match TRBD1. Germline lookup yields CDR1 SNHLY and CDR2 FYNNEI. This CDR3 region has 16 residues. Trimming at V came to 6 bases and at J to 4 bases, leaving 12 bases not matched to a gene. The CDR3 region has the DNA TGTGCCAGCAGCGAAACAGGGGGCGTCGGGAGCACTGAAGCTTTCTTT. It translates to CASSETGGVGSTEAFF.

The CDR3 protein is CASSLDPGYETQYF. DNA of the CDR3: TGTGCCAGCAGCTTAGACCCTGGATATGAGACCCAGTACTTC. This chain connects TRBV7-2 to TRBJ2-5; D remains unclear. V gave up 1 base and J gave up 5 bases, with 11 bases separating them. The CDR3 is 14 amino acids. Germline V gene sequence: CDR1 SGHTA, CDR2 FQGNSA.

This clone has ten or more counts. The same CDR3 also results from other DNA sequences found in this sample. CDR3 sequence reads: CASSVHNEQFF. DNA of the CDR3: TGTGCCAGCAGCGTTCACAATGAGCAGTTCTTC. The chain uses TRBV2 and TRBJ2-1; no clear D. The CDR3 runs to 11 residues. Looked up from germline, CDR1 is SNHLY and CDR2 is FYNNEI. The V end lost 6 bases, the J end lost 5 bases, and 5 bases lay between the germline ends.